This passage covers 5 T cell receptor beta chains from one sample sequenced in a study of T-cell reconstitution after alpha-beta-depleted transplantation in children. A library of TCRbeta sequences, prepared with unique molecular identifiers, was generated. TCRdb re-called the PCR reads through MiXCR, storing one row per CDR3 protein. The sample has approximately 230,000 distinct CDR3 sequences, 20% to 30% seen once. Material: PBMCs, mostly from graft donor cells, obtained 360 days after TCRalphabeta/CD19-depleted stem cell transplant. Source of these receptors: a female patient aged 2-10 years who had a stem cell transplant for congenital amegakaryocytic thrombocytopenia, so the T cells may come from the graft donor.

The gene calls are TRBV7-7 and TRBJ2-1; D is unresolved. V was shortened by 5 bases and J by 2 bases, with 13 bases between the two germline ends. This CDR3 region has 15 residues. Germline V lookup: CDR1 SSHAT, CDR2 FNYEAQ (reference sequence). In nucleotides, the CDR3 is TGTGCCAGCAGCCCTAGACGGGTAACCTACAATGAGCAGTTCTTC. Translated, it gives CASSPRRVTYNEQFF.

The chain employs TRBV12-3 or TRBV12-4 and TRBJ1-2; D is unclear. Trimming took 1 base from V and 3 from J, leaving 12 bases between them. CDR3 length: 15 residues. The CDR3 sequence: CASSLGFAGHYGYTF. Here the CDR3 DNA reads TGTGCCAGCAGTTTAGGGTTCGCAGGCCACTATGGCTACACCTTC.

The gene calls are TRBV12-3 or TRBV12-4 and TRBJ2-5, with a weak D call TRBD2 (6 bases). This CDR3 has 13 residues. The V gene lost 4 bases and the J gene lost 5 bases, with 11 bases spanning the gap. The CDR3 nucleotides are TGTGCCAGCAGTTATAGCGGATCGGAGACCCAGTACTTC. This translates into CASSYSGSETQYF.

The chain employs TRBV6-2 or TRBV6-3 and TRBJ1-2; D ambiguous. CDR3 length: 17 residues. Trimming removed 2 bases at V and 3 bases at J, with 19 bases between. Germline-derived CDR1 and CDR2 are MNHEY and SVGEGT. The DNA for the CDR3 is TGTGCCAGCAGTTACACCTCCAACTCGGAAAGGGACTATGGCTACACCTTC. Translating gives CASSYTSNSERDYGYTF.

In its sample, this clonotype was seen a few times. The chain joins TRBV20-1 to TRBJ1-2, with D possibly TRBD1 on 5 matching bases. CDR3 size: 10 residues. Trimming pared 6 bases from V and 5 bases from J, leaving 7 bases between. Looked up from germline, CDR1 is DFQATT and CDR2 is SNEGSKA (reference sequence). CDR3 nucleotide sequence: TGCAGTGCGGGGACGTATGGCTACACCTTC. Translated, it gives CSAGTYGYTF.